A single sample is the source of the 19 T cell receptor beta chains below, sequenced in a study of breast tumors, draining lymph nodes, adjacent tissues. TCRdb reanalysed the multiplex PCR reads using MiXCR and keeps one entry per CDR3 protein. This sample has 17,000 or so distinct CDR3 sequences, with just under 45% found just once. Input material: tumor-adjacent breast tissue. These receptors came from a female donor with breast cancer. Some clones in this sample may be carry-over from other donors' samples.

At least ten counts were recorded for this clonotype. The chain employs TRBV14 and TRBJ2-3; D perhaps matches TRBD2 (5 bases). Germline V gives CDR1 SGHDN, CDR2 FVKESK. The CDR3 spans 15 residues. V was pared by 4 bases and J by 5 bases, with 16 bases between. The CDR3 reads CASSLTQIRGDTQYF. The CDR3 nucleotides are TGTGCCAGCAGCCTAACTCAGATTCGGGGAGATACGCAGTATTTT.

Many counts were recorded for this clonotype. V gene TRBV18 combines with J gene TRBJ1-2; D ambiguous. Between the trimmed V and J ends, which lost 2 bases and 2 bases, there was a span of 6 bases. CDR1 is KGHSH and CDR2 is LQKENI in the germline V gene. The CDR3 sequence is 13 residues long. The CDR3 protein is CASSPGGNYGYTF. The CDR3 nucleotides are TGTGCCAGCTCACCAGGAGGGAACTATGGCTACACCTTC.

This clonotype was observed many times. Being one base from a much bigger clone, this may be a read error. The chain couples TRBV7-2 to TRBJ2-2, with TRBD2 identical over 11 bases. The germline gives CDR1 SGHTA, CDR2 FQGNSA. The CDR3 covers 19 residues. The CDR3 nucleotides are TGTGCCAGCAGCTTAACTGTCCCTAGCGGGAGGACGAACCCCGGGGAGCTGTTTTTT. It yields the protein CASSLTVPSGRTNPGELFF.

This clonotype was seen at least ten times. V is TRBV6-6 and J is TRBJ2-1; TRBD2 aligns across 8 bases. J gave up 5 bases and V 4 bases, and 13 bases lay outside the gene matches. This CDR3 region has 17 residues. Germline CDR1 reads MNHNY; CDR2 reads SVGAGI (reference sequence). The CDR3 nucleotides read TGTGCCAGCAGTTCTTTCCCCGGGACTAGTGTAGACAATGAGCAGTTCTTC. Residues: CASSSFPGTSVDNEQFF.

This chain joins TRBV30 and TRBJ2-1; 8 positions match TRBD1. The CDR3 is 13 residues long. In germline, CDR1 is GTSNPN, CDR2 SVGIG (reference sequence). V was pared by 3 bases and J by 4 bases, with 2 bases of the junction left unmatched. This CDR3 is CAWRRTGYNEQFF. The CDR3, as DNA: TGTGCCTGGAGGCGGACAGGGTACAATGAGCAGTTCTTC. Full variable domain (missing parts from reference TRBV30 and TRBJ2-1): SQTIHQWPATLVQPVGSPLSLECTVEGTSNPNLYWYRQAAGRGLQLLFYSVGIGQISSEVPQNLSASRPQDRQFILSSKKLLLSDSGFYLCAWRRTGYNEQFFGPGTRLTVL.

This clonotype was detected only a few times. Germline is not matched at one junction end, which may reflect a read error. The chain is built from TRBV7-2 and TRBJ2-7; TRBD2 matches 10 bases. The CDR3 loop spans 14 amino acids. CDR1 is SGHTA and CDR2 is FQGNSA in the germline V gene. For the CDR3, the DNA is TGTGCCAGCAGCTTGCAGCGGGGGGGCTACGAGCAGTACTTT. Protein product: CASSLQRGGYEQYF.

This clonotype was detected ten times or more. The chain couples TRBV11-3 to TRBJ2-4, with 13 bases lining up with TRBD2. There are 17 residues in the CDR3. The germline V gene has CDR1 SGHNT and CDR2 YENEEA. V was clipped by 5 bases and J by 6 bases; unmatched bases: 10. The CDR3 DNA follows: TGTGCCAGCAGCCCGGGACTAGCGGGATCGGTGGGAAACATTCAGTACTTC. This gives the protein CASSPGLAGSVGNIQYF.

About this clonotype: A single base separates this from a much larger clone, so it may be a read error. V usage is TRBV6-5 and J usage is TRBJ1-1; tentatively, D is TRBD1 (5 bases). Germline V gene lookup returns CDR1 MNHEY and CDR2 SVGAGI. The CDR3 extends over 14 amino acids. V shed 11 bases and J shed 1 base, with 17 bases lying between them. CDR3: CAGGSPRGNTEAFF. The CDR3, as DNA: TGTGCCGGCGGTAGCCCAAGGGGGAACACTGAAGCTTTCTTT.

This clonotype was seen ten or more times. This chain joins TRBV12-5 and TRBJ2-2, with 7 positions matching TRBD2. The CDR3 totals 15 residues. CDR1 and CDR2 from the germline V gene are LGHNT and FRNRAP. The V gene end was trimmed by 0 bases and the J gene end by 4 bases; junction bases not matched to a gene: 2. The CDR3 DNA is TGTGCTAGTGGTTTGGTTTCTAGCGGCACCGGGGAGCTGTTTTTT. As protein: CASGLVSSGTGELFF.

This clonotype is medium-sized within its sample. CDR3 residues: CASSQGEGTSTYEQYF. CDR3 DNA sequence: TGTGCCAGCAGCCAAGGGGAGGGGACTAGCACCTACGAGCAGTACTTC. The chain carries TRBV4-2 and TRBJ2-7; the match to TRBD2 covers 9 bases. Germline V gives CDR1 LGHNA, CDR2 YNFKEQ. The V segment lost 1 base and the J segment 2 bases; nucleotides outside the gene matches: 6. This CDR3 has 16 residues.

V and J are TRBV6-5 and TRBJ1-2, with D possibly TRBD1 on 6 matching bases. The CDR3 totals 14 residues. Germline CDR1 is MNHEY and CDR2 is SVGAGI. V shed 7 bases and J shed 3 bases, with 15 bases lying between them. CDR3 loop: CASNRGGRDYGYTF. The CDR3 DNA sequence: TGTGCCAGCAACCGGGGGGGCAGGGACTATGGCTACACCTTC.

This clonotype appeared a single time. V and J are TRBV19 and TRBJ1-2; D gene ambiguous. Germline CDR1 is LNHDA and CDR2 is SQIVND (reference sequence). The CDR3 is made up of 13 amino acids. Trimming removed 5 bases from V and 5 bases from J, with 12 bases in between. CDR3 coding DNA: TGTGCCAGTAGTGGGCGACAAGATTATGGCTACACCTTC. Residues: CASSGRQDYGYTF.

This chain uses TRBV6-5 with TRBJ1-3, with 7 bases aligning to TRBD1. Germline-derived CDR1 and CDR2 are MNHEY and SVGAGI. The CDR3 is made up of 18 amino acids. Unmatched junction bases numbered 17, after V lost 5 bases and J lost 4 bases. The CDR3 coding sequence is TGTGCCAGCAGTCACCGCCCCGGGACAGCTTTATTCGGAAACACCATATATTTT. Its translation: CASSHRPGTALFGNTIYF.

The J gene is TRBJ2-5, the V gene TRBV20-1, with D tentatively TRBD1 (6 bases). Germline V gene data show CDR1 as DFQATT and CDR2 as SNEGSKA (reference sequence). The CDR3 sequence is 13 residues long. V lost 2 bases and J 9 bases, leaving 16 bases between the germline ends. In DNA, the CDR3 is TGCAGTGCTAGACAGGGGAGCAATCAGCCCCAGTACTTC. Its translation: CSARQGSNQPQYF.

The chain is built from TRBV20-1 and TRBJ2-1; 9 nucleotides agree with TRBD2. The ends lost 0 bases at V and 14 bases at J; junction bases unmatched: 17. CDR3 size: 16 residues. The germline V gene has CDR1 DFQATT and CDR2 SNEGSKA (reference sequence). The CDR3 nucleotides read TGCAGTGCTAGAGATCGGTTTAGCGGGGGACCCCAGTGGGAGTTCTTC. Residues: CSARDRFSGGPQWEFF.

This clonotype is categorized as medium-sized. The genes are TRBV4-2 and TRBJ1-3; no reliable D call. Germline loops: CDR1 LGHNA, CDR2 YNFKEQ. The length of the CDR3 is 17 residues. Trimming removed 0 bases at V and 0 bases at J, with 12 bases between. In nucleotides, the CDR3 is TGTGCCAGCAGCCAAGACTTGACCCTTCCCTCTGGAAACACCATATATTTT. Its translation is CASSQDLTLPSGNTIYF.

This clonotype showed up just a few times. CDR3 nucleotide sequence: TGTGCCAGCAGTTCTGCCGGGAGCTACGAGCAGTACGTC. This codes for CASSSAGSYEQYV. The rearrangement links TRBV27 to TRBJ2-7, with a possible D match to TRBD2 (6 bases). Germline V gene data show CDR1 as MNHEY and CDR2 as SMNVEV (reference sequence). This CDR3 has 13 amino acids. V shed 4 bases and J shed 3 bases, with 10 bases lying between them.

This clonotype is medium-sized in the sample. The chain recombines TRBV6-5 with TRBJ1-2; a weak D match, TRBD1 (5 bases). The CDR3 is 17 residues long. Looked up from germline, CDR1 is MNHEY and CDR2 is SVGAGI. The V end was cut by 8 bases, the J end by 4 bases, with 26 bases between. CDR3 in amino acids: CASRPMGLGEAGYGYTF. CDR3 DNA: TGTGCCAGCCGCCCTATGGGACTCGGGGAGGCCGGCTATGGCTACACCTTC.

The chain links TRBV7-9 to TRBJ2-1; D not certain. The germline CDR1 and CDR2 sequences are SEHNR and FQNEAQ (reference sequence). The CDR3 loop spans 12 amino acids. V was shortened by 5 bases and J by 6 bases, with 8 bases between the two germline ends. The CDR3 DNA sequence: TGTGCCAGCAGCCCGACCCTCAATGAGCAGTTCTTC. It translates to CASSPTLNEQFF.